The 25 T cell receptor beta chains below come from one sample, sequenced in a study of T cells expressing NK-cell markers. Using the 5' RACE reads, TCRdb records one entry per CDR3 protein without DNA. The ten top clones account for roughly 1.4%, within a sample of about 430,000 distinct CDR3 sequences. Sequencing input: blood T cells: a sorted CD56 or NKG2C T cell subset, CD4+ or CD8+ T cells, or bulk PBMC T cells (not recorded which). The receptors originated from a woman aged 45-65 years in good health.

The CDR3 is CASSLRRSGGDTQYF. V gene TRBV5-6 combines with J gene TRBJ2-3. The CDR3 spans 15 residues. CDR1 is SGHDT, CDR2 YYEEEE, per germline.

The chain recombines TRBV3-1 with TRBJ2-1. Germline CDR1 reads LGHDT; CDR2 reads YNNKEL (reference sequence). The CDR3 sequence is 17 residues long. The CDR3: CASSPKAMGAYYNEQFF.

This chain links TRBV2 with TRBJ2-1; TCRdb's D gene call, TRBD1, goes unchecked for lack of DNA. The CDR3 spans 18 residues. Germline values: CDR1 SNHLY, CDR2 FYNNEI. The CDR3 is CASSEFGVNREVDNEQFF.

The chain links TRBV3-1 to TRBJ2-3; TCRdb reports TRBD2, a call that lacks DNA to check it against. The germline gives CDR1 LGHDT, CDR2 YNNKEL (reference sequence). CDR3 length: 14 residues. The CDR3 here is CASSQSREGDTQYF.

V is TRBV25-1 and J is TRBJ2-4; TCRdb selects TRBD2, and the lack of DNA leaves this call unchecked. Germline CDR1 and CDR2: MGHDK and SYGVNS. This CDR3 is 15 amino acids long. The CDR3 loop is CASSEKGPPQNIQYF.

The chain joins TRBV11-2 to TRBJ2-5; the D call from TCRdb, TRBD2, cannot be confirmed without DNA. The CDR3 runs 16 residues. Germline CDR1 reads SGHAT; CDR2 reads FQNNGV. CDR3: CASSLYSGRALETQYF.

The chain carries TRBV6-1 and TRBJ1-5; TCRdb lists TRBD1, though no DNA is available to test this call. The germline V gene encodes CDR1 MNHNS and CDR2 SASEGT. The CDR3 loop spans 14 amino acids. The CDR3 spells CASSGQGGNQPQHF.

The chain recombines TRBV3-1 with TRBJ2-4; without DNA, the TCRdb call of TRBD2 cannot be checked. The germline V gene encodes CDR1 LGHDT and CDR2 YNNKEL (reference sequence). CDR3 size: 17 residues. Here the CDR3 reads CASSLLVGAKNGNIQYF.

This chain links TRBV15 with TRBJ1-1; the TCRdb call, TRBD1, lacks DNA for checking. Germline CDR1 is LNHNV and CDR2 is YYDKDF (reference sequence). The CDR3 has 14 residues. The CDR3: CATRSGTGTSQAFF.

The rearrangement joins TRBV10-3 to TRBJ1-1. CDR1 is ENHRY, CDR2 SYGVKD, per germline. This CDR3 spans 13 amino acids. The CDR3 here is CAISGLGNTEAFF.

The J gene is TRBJ2-1, the V gene TRBV6-1; TCRdb's D gene call, TRBD1, goes unchecked for lack of DNA. The CDR3 is 14 residues long. Per germline, CDR1 MNHNS and CDR2 SASEGT. CDR3 residues: CASINSRGNNEQFF.

The chain uses TRBV6-5 and TRBJ2-1. Germline V CDR1 and CDR2: MNHEY, SVGAGI. CDR3 length: 16 residues. The CDR3 loop reads CASSHNTEYGYNEQFF.

The CDR3 loop is CASSLGPANTDTQYF. This chain connects TRBV19 to TRBJ2-3; there is no DNA to check the TCRdb D call of TRBD2. This CDR3 has 15 residues. CDR1 is LNHDA and CDR2 is SQIVND in the germline V gene (reference sequence).

The V gene is TRBV5-1, the J gene TRBJ2-1. The germline V gene has CDR1 SGHRS and CDR2 YFSETQ. CDR3 length: 17 residues. The CDR3 here is CASSWGGSVKGYNEQFF.

The chain couples TRBV7-6 to TRBJ2-1; checking the TCRdb D call of TRBD1 is not possible without DNA. The germline CDR1 and CDR2 sequences are SGHVS and FNYEAQ. This CDR3 region has 15 residues. CDR3 protein: CASSLGGGGGHEQFF.

The CDR3 here is CASSVDGVPYNEQFF. The chain uses TRBV10-1 and TRBJ2-1. The CDR3 runs 15 residues. Germline-derived CDR1 and CDR2 are WNHNN and SYGVQD (reference sequence).

This chain joins TRBV5-1 and TRBJ2-3. In germline, CDR1 is SGHRS, CDR2 YFSETQ. The CDR3 extends over 14 amino acids. The CDR3 sequence is CASSRSTGADTQYF.

The chain couples TRBV27 to TRBJ2-1; TCRdb's D call of TRBD2 is untestable without DNA. Germline CDR1 and CDR2: MNHEY and SMNVEV (reference sequence). The CDR3 is made up of 15 amino acids. CDR3 sequence: CASSSPSGRYNEQFF.

The chain combines TRBV14 with TRBJ2-2; TCRdb reports TRBD2, a call that lacks DNA to check it against. Germline-derived CDR1 and CDR2 are SGHDN and FVKESK. The CDR3 runs 15 residues. CDR3 sequence reads: CASSPASRYTGELFF.

This chain connects TRBV10-3 to TRBJ1-1; TCRdb picks TRBD1, but there is no DNA to check that call. The CDR3 is 16 amino acids. CDR1 and CDR2 from the germline V gene are ENHRY and SYGVKD. The CDR3 loop is CAIRQHGQGGNTEAFF.

V gene TRBV14 combines with J gene TRBJ2-7. The V gene's germline CDR1 is SGHDN and CDR2 FVKESK. This CDR3 region has 11 residues. CDR3 amino acids: CASSHTYEQYF.

V is TRBV6-2 or TRBV6-3 and J is TRBJ2-5; there is no DNA to check the TCRdb D call of TRBD1. Germline assignment: CDR1 MNHEY and CDR2 SVGEGT. The CDR3 loop spans 14 amino acids. CDR3 in amino acids: CASRRNTGVETQYF.

This sequence joins TRBV7-9 and TRBJ2-2; TCRdb picks TRBD1, but there is no DNA to check that call. The V gene's germline CDR1 is SEHNR and CDR2 FQNEAQ (reference sequence). The CDR3 length is 15 residues. This chain's CDR3 is CASSTGILGTGELFF.

V gene TRBV7-8 combines with J gene TRBJ2-1. The CDR3 runs 17 residues. Germline CDR1 and CDR2: SGHVS and FQNEAQ. The CDR3 spells CASSLALSGLSNNEQFF.

The chain uses TRBV5-6 and TRBJ2-3; TCRdb calls TRBD2, which cannot be checked without DNA. Looked up from germline, CDR1 is SGHDT and CDR2 is YYEEEE. The length of the CDR3 is 17 residues. The chain's CDR3 is CASSYYLGGAVTDTQYF.